This is a list of T cell receptor beta chains from one sample in a study of vaccination and CD4 T cells after COVID-19. TCRdb re-analysed the PCR reads in MiXCR, keeping a single row per CDR3 protein. Here the sample spans around 5,000 distinct CDR3 sequences, around 47% being singletons. These receptors have no identified antigens. The sample in question was CD4+ T cells from blood, cultured in vitro, obtained after SARS-CoV-2 vaccination. These receptors were taken from a human donor who had recovered from COVID-19. Both conserved end residues are part of each CDR3. The order of the fields is D gene, J gene, clone size, V gene, CDR3 protein, CDR3 DNA. The D gene is left open where the match is weak. Clone size is not always given. Where it is, it says once, few, many or a class for expanded clones.

D gene: TRBD2; J gene: TRBJ2-3; clone size: NA; V gene: TRBV27; CDR3 protein: CASRSLAGSLTDTQYF; CDR3 DNA: TGTGCCAGCAGATCACTAGCGGGGAGTCTAACAGATACGCAGTATTTT
D gene: NA; J gene: TRBJ1-2; clone size: few; V gene: TRBV6-1; CDR3 protein: CASSDPGRIANYGYTF; CDR3 DNA: TGTGCCAGCAGTGACCCGGGACGGATAGCTAACTATGGCTACACCTTC
D gene: NA; J gene: TRBJ1-5; clone size: few; V gene: TRBV19; CDR3 protein: CASSPPWGVASPGSQHF; CDR3 DNA: TGTGCCAGTAGTCCCCCTTGGGGGGTAGCCAGCCCGGGGTCCCAGCATTTT
D gene: NA; J gene: TRBJ2-3; clone size: NA; V gene: TRBV20-1; CDR3 protein: CSAWGRDSTDTQYF; CDR3 DNA: TGCAGTGCCTGGGGCCGGGATAGCACAGATACGCAGTATTTT
D gene: NA; J gene: TRBJ2-1; clone size: NA; V gene: TRBV25-1; CDR3 protein: CASTRLGTGGDEQFF; CDR3 DNA: TGTGCCAGCACTCGACTTGGGACTGGCGGGGATGAGCAGTTCTTC
D gene: NA; J gene: TRBJ1-1; clone size: once; V gene: TRBV19; CDR3 protein: CASSITGSGATEAFF; CDR3 DNA: TGTGCCAGTAGTATAACAGGTAGCGGGGCCACTGAAGCTTTCTTT
D gene: NA; J gene: TRBJ2-5; clone size: NA; V gene: TRBV30; CDR3 protein: CAWSSGWEETQYF; CDR3 DNA: TGTGCCTGGAGTAGCGGTTGGGAGGAGACCCAGTACTTC
D gene: NA; J gene: TRBJ2-1; clone size: NA; V gene: TRBV11-2; CDR3 protein: CASSSSGAPSGHEQFF; CDR3 DNA: TGTGCCAGCAGCTCGTCGGGGGCTCCCTCAGGTCATGAGCAGTTCTTC
D gene: NA; J gene: TRBJ2-5; clone size: few; V gene: TRBV24-1; CDR3 protein: CATSEPGEAETQYF; CDR3 DNA: TGTGCCACCAGTGAACCAGGGGAGGCGGAGACCCAGTACTTC
D gene: NA; J gene: TRBJ1-1; clone size: NA; V gene: TRBV5-1; CDR3 protein: CASSPGWDNTEAFF; CDR3 DNA: TGCGCCAGCAGCCCGGGTTGGGATAACACTGAAGCTTTCTTT
D gene: TRBD1; J gene: TRBJ2-1; clone size: NA; V gene: TRBV20-1; CDR3 protein: CSARERQGVRNEQFF; CDR3 DNA: TGCAGTGCTAGAGAAAGACAGGGGGTTCGGAATGAGCAGTTCTTC
D gene: TRBD1; J gene: TRBJ1-1; clone size: NA; V gene: TRBV5-4; CDR3 protein: CASSPPGQGGFRNTEAFF; CDR3 DNA: TGTGCCAGCAGCCCACCGGGACAGGGGGGGTTTCGGAACACTGAAGCTTTCTTT
D gene: NA; J gene: TRBJ1-1; clone size: NA; V gene: TRBV5-4; CDR3 protein: CASSAPQGTEAFF; CDR3 DNA: TGTGCCAGCAGCGCACCCCAGGGTACTGAAGCTTTCTTT
D gene: NA; J gene: TRBJ1-2; clone size: NA; V gene: TRBV28; CDR3 protein: CASSSPGAGSYGYTF; CDR3 DNA: TGTGCCAGCAGTTCCCCCGGTGCAGGGAGCTATGGCTACACCTTC
D gene: TRBD1; J gene: TRBJ1-6; clone size: NA; V gene: TRBV11-2; CDR3 protein: CASTIGTVENSPLHF; CDR3 DNA: TGTGCCAGCACCATTGGGACAGTGGAAAATTCACCCCTCCACTTT
D gene: TRBD1; J gene: TRBJ1-1; clone size: few; V gene: TRBV20-1; CDR3 protein: CSARRQGGTEAFF; CDR3 DNA: TGCAGTGCTAGACGACAGGGGGGGACTGAAGCTTTCTTT
D gene: NA; J gene: TRBJ2-7; clone size: NA; V gene: TRBV6-5; CDR3 protein: CASSYSSLDTARSHYEQYF; CDR3 DNA: TGTGCCAGCAGTTACTCCTCGTTAGACACCGCGAGGTCCCACTACGAGCAGTACTTC
D gene: NA; J gene: TRBJ1-1; clone size: once; V gene: TRBV29-1; CDR3 protein: CSVEPSAGSEAFF; CDR3 DNA: TGCAGCGTTGAACCCTCAGCGGGGTCTGAAGCTTTCTTT
D gene: NA; J gene: TRBJ2-3; clone size: NA; V gene: TRBV4-1; CDR3 protein: CASSQGFRTDTQYF; CDR3 DNA: TGCGCCAGCAGCCAAGGGTTCCGCACAGATACGCAGTATTTT
D gene: TRBD1; J gene: TRBJ2-2; clone size: NA; V gene: TRBV19; CDR3 protein: CASSDRADTGELFF; CDR3 DNA: TGTGCCAGTAGTGACAGGGCGGACACCGGGGAGCTGTTTTTT
D gene: NA; J gene: TRBJ1-2; clone size: NA; V gene: TRBV27; CDR3 protein: CASSLQENYGYTF; CDR3 DNA: TGTGCCAGCAGTTTACAGGAGAACTATGGCTACACCTTC
D gene: NA; J gene: TRBJ1-6; clone size: NA; V gene: TRBV20-1; CDR3 protein: CSACLPNSRDSPLHF; CDR3 DNA: TGCAGTGCTTGCCTTCCGAACAGCCGGGATTCACCCCTCCACTTT
D gene: NA; J gene: TRBJ2-3; clone size: NA; V gene: TRBV19; CDR3 protein: CASSLGFTSTDTQYF; CDR3 DNA: TGTGCCAGTAGTTTGGGATTTACTAGCACAGATACGCAGTATTTT
D gene: TRBD2; J gene: TRBJ2-7; clone size: NA; V gene: TRBV6-1; CDR3 protein: CASSVTDSGLGFAEQYF; CDR3 DNA: TGTGCCAGCAGTGTTACCGATAGCGGGTTGGGATTCGCCGAGCAGTACTTC
D gene: NA; J gene: TRBJ1-1; clone size: NA; V gene: TRBV11-2; CDR3 protein: CASSARMNTEAFF; CDR3 DNA: TGTGCCAGCAGCGCCCGTATGAACACTGAAGCTTTCTTT
D gene: NA; J gene: TRBJ2-7; clone size: once; V gene: TRBV7-2; CDR3 protein: CASSLVSTAYEQYF; CDR3 DNA: TGTGCCAGCAGCTTAGTGAGCACCGCCTACGAGCAGTACTTC
D gene: NA; J gene: TRBJ1-5; clone size: NA; V gene: TRBV6-4; CDR3 protein: CASSDSKVRGAKDECSNQPQHF; CDR3 DNA: TGTGCCAGCAGTGACTCTAAGGTACGGGGAGCAAAGGATGAGTGTAGCAATCAGCCCCAGCATTTT
D gene: TRBD1; J gene: TRBJ1-5; clone size: NA; V gene: TRBV4-3; CDR3 protein: CASSQMAPGQGTQPQHF; CDR3 DNA: TGCGCCAGCAGCCAAATGGCGCCGGGACAGGGTACTCAGCCCCAGCATTTT
D gene: TRBD2; J gene: TRBJ2-5; clone size: NA; V gene: TRBV11-2; CDR3 protein: CASSLVEGLGAPRETQYF; CDR3 DNA: TGTGCCAGCAGCTTAGTAGAGGGACTAGGGGCCCCCAGAGAGACCCAGTACTTC
D gene: TRBD1; J gene: TRBJ1-1; clone size: NA; V gene: TRBV7-8; CDR3 protein: CASSRRDRGRRATEAFF; CDR3 DNA: TGTGCCAGCAGCCGCAGGGACAGGGGGAGGAGGGCCACTGAAGCTTTCTTT